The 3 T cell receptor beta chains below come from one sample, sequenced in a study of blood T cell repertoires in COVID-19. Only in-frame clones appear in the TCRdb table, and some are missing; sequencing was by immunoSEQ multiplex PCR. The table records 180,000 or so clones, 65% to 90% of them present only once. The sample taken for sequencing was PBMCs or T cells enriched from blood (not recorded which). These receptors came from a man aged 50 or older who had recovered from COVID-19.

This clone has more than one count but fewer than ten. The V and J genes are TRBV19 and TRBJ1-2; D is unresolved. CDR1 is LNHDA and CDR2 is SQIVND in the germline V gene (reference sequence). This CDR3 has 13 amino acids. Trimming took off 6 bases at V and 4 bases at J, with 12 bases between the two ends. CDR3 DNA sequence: TGTGCCAGTAGCCCCGGGAGGCTCTATGGCTACACCTTC. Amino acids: CASSPGRLYGYTF.

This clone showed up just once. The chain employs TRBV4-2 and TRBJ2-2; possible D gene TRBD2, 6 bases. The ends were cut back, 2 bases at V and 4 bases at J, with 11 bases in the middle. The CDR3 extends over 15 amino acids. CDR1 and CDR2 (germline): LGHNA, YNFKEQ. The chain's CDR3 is CASSQTGLRTGELFF. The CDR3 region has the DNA TGTGCCAGCAGCCAAACCGGACTACGCACCGGGGAGCTGTTTTTT.

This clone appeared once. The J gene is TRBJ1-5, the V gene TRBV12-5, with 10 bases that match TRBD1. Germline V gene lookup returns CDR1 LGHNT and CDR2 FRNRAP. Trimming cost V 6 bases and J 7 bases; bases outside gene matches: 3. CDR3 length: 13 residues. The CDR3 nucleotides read TGTGCTAGTGGAGGGACAGGGGAGCAGCCCCAGCATTTT. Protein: CASGGTGEQPQHF.